This T cell receptor beta chain was identified during a study of shared clonotypes between healthy human individuals. On this clone: What it recognizes is unknown.

In the sorted-subset replicate PCRs, about 190 ng DNA, roughly 29,000 T cell genomes, was used. Profiled with immunoSEQ multiplex PCR; TCRdb holds only in-frame clones, not every one. The table records about 2.3 million clones, roughly 93% of them present only once. Study-level results: Tissue TCR repertoires likely differ from these blood-only repertoires. Rarefaction exposed incomplete sorted-subset sequencing despite large depth. In contrast to clonotypes shared by all four donors, non-shared clonotypes had lower generation probabilities.

The CDR3 spans 15 residues. The V end was cut by 5 bases, the J end by 6 bases, with 20 bases between. Germline CDR1 reads MDHEN; CDR2 reads SYDVKM. V gene TRBV28 combines with J gene TRBJ2-7; no clear D gene. This clonotype was sampled from a man between 18 and 35 years old in good health. Some clones in this sample may be carry-over from other donors' samples. Specimen: naive CD4+ T cells from PBMCs. Subset here: CD45RA+ positively selected. CDR3 region: CASSPPPGPPGEQYF. CDR3 nucleotide sequence: TGTGCCAGCAGTCCCCCCCCGGGCCCGCCTGGCGAGCAGTACTTC. Based on the CDR3 plus reference TRBV28 and TRBJ2-7, the full variable domain is DVKVTQSSRYLVKRTGEKVFLECVQDMDHENMFWYRQDPGLGLRLIYFSYDVKMKEKGDIPEGYSVSREKKERFSLILESASTNQTSMYLCASSPPPGPPGEQYFGPGTRLTVT.